This entry describes one T cell receptor beta chain. These data come from a study of blood T cell repertoires in COVID-19. CDR3 length: 15 amino acids. V gave up 11 bases and J gave up 3 bases; unmatched junction bases: 15. Looked up from germline, CDR1 is ENHRY and CDR2 is SYGVKD. TCRdb keeps only in-frame clones here, not all; method: immunoSEQ multiplex PCR. The profile shows tens of thousands of clones, approximately 82% of them singletons. The sequence came from a woman aged 80 or over with acute or convalescent COVID-19. Source material: peripheral blood. This chain connects TRBV10-3 to TRBJ2-7; TRBD2 aligns across 8 bases. The CDR3 coding sequence is TGTGCCTCCACCCTGGGGGGGACTAGTGTCTACGAGCAGTACTTC. Its translation: CASTLGGTSVYEQYF.